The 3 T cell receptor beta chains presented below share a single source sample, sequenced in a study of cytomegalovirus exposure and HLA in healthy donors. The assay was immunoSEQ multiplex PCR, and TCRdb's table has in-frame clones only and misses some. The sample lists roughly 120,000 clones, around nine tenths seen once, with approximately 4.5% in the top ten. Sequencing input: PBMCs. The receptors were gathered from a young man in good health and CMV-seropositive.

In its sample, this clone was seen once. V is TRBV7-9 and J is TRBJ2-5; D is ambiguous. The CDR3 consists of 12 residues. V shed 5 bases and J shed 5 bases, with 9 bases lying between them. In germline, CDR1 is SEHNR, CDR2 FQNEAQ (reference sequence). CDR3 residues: CASSPVLETQYF. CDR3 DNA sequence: TGTGCCAGCAGCCCAGTTTTGGAGACCCAGTACTTC.

The CDR3 sequence is CASSETSGGQNEQFF. Here the CDR3 DNA reads TGTGCCAGCAGTGAAACTAGCGGGGGGCAAAATGAGCAGTTCTTC. J is TRBJ2-1 and V is TRBV6-1; 12 positions match TRBD2. Trimming cost V 2 bases and J 7 bases; bases outside gene matches: 3. The CDR3 covers 15 residues. Germline V gene data show CDR1 as MNHNS and CDR2 as SASEGT.

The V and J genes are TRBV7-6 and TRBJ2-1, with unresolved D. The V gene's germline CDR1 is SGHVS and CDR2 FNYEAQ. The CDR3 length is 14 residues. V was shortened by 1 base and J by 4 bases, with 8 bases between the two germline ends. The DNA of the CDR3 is TGTGCCAGCAGCTTAGACGCCACTTACAATGAGCAGTTCTTC. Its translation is CASSLDATYNEQFF.